The rows below give T cell receptor beta chains drawn from one sample of a study of cytomegalovirus exposure and HLA in healthy donors. TCRdb's table, derived via immunoSEQ multiplex PCR, lists solely in-frame clones and lacks some. Of approximately 140,000 clones listed, about 75% are singletons. Source material: PBMCs. The receptors stem from a man between 35 and 55 years old in good health and CMV-seronegative. The conserved cysteine and the conserved F or W are not part of the CDR3 here. Fields, in order: CDR3 protein, V gene, J gene.

ASNNRVNTEAF	TRBV10-1	TRBJ1-1
ASRSRANTEAF	TRBV7-3	TRBJ1-1
ASSPATKRGFTDTQY	TRBV7-9	TRBJ2-3
ASRLYLRQGGTGELF	TRBV5-6	TRBJ2-2
ASSVGGLNTEAF	TRBV6-1	TRBJ1-1
ASRGQGGYGYT	TRBV6-1	TRBJ1-2
ASSLTDERVYEQY	TRBV5-1	TRBJ2-7
ASSGTGNPNTEAF	TRBV2	TRBJ1-1
AWSGHTEPSGANVLT	TRBV30	TRBJ2-6
ASSLVQGRSPLH	TRBV7-2	TRBJ1-6
ASSHPGKTNEKLF	TRBV4-1	TRBJ1-4
ASSLQGTYQPQH	TRBV2	TRBJ1-5
ASSLAPVGGDQPQH	TRBV5-1	TRBJ1-5
ASRDRFSADHGYT	TRBV6-1	TRBJ1-2
ASSPTGGSFNSPLH	TRBV28	TRBJ1-6
ASRSGTGYYGYT	TRBV6-6	TRBJ1-2